The subject of this entry is one TCR beta chain. V was pared by 2 bases and J by 7 bases, with 7 bases of the junction left unmatched. The CDR3 length is 15 residues. Germline CDR1 MNHNS, CDR2 SASEGT. The data are from a study of T cell changes during pregnancy in multiple sclerosis. Clones were read by immunoSEQ multiplex PCR, and TCRdb kept only the in-frame ones, dropping some. This sample has about 84,000 clones, with around 94% found just once. This receptor was taken from a female donor in good health, enrolled as a control in a pregnancy study. This specimen was peripheral blood, taken in the second trimester of pregnancy. This sequence joins TRBV6-1 and TRBJ2-1; 8 bases align to TRBD2. Here the CDR3 DNA reads TGTGCCAGCAGTGAATTGAGCGGGAGTGGTAATGAGCAGTTCTTC. Its protein is CASSELSGSGNEQFF.